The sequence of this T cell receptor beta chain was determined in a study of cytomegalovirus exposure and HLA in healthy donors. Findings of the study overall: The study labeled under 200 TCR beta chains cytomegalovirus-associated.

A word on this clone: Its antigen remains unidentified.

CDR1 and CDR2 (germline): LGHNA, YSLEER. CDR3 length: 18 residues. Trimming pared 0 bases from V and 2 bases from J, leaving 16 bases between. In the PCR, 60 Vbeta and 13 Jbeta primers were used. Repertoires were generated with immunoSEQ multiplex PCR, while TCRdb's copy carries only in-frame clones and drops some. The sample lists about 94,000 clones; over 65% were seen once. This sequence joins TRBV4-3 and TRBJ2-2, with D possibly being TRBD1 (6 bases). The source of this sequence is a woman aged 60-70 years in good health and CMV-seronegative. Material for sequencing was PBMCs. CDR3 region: CASSQDTDGQLNTGELFF. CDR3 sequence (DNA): TGCGCCAGCAGCCAAGATACGGACGGACAGCTTAACACCGGGGAGCTGTTTTTT.